This is a list of T cell receptor beta chains from one sample in a study of blood T cell repertoires in COVID-19. Assay used: immunoSEQ multiplex PCR; TCRdb lists only in-frame clones, some missing. The sample contains tens of thousands of clones, around 88% of which appear only once. Sample: peripheral blood. The receptors stem from a woman of 80 years or more with acute or convalescent COVID-19. Each CDR3 is given with its conserved first and last residue. D genes are given only for firm matches. Part of the rows lack a size; the others show once, few, many or a class for expanded clones.

>TRBJ1-1|NA|TRBV5-1|13|few
TGCGCCAGCAGCTGGGCCCTAAACACTGAAGCTTTCTTT
CASSWALNTEAFF
>TRBJ2-3|NA|TRBV5-6|16|NA
TGTGCCAGCAGCGGGGAGCTGGGGGGAAAGGGAGATACGCAGTATTTT
CASSGELGGKGDTQYF
>TRBJ1-2|NA|TRBV7-2|14|NA
TGTGCCAGCTCCTCCGGGGGGAAGGGCGGGGGCTACACCTTC
CASSSGGKGGGYTF
>TRBJ2-5|TRBD1|TRBV18|15|NA
TGTGCCAGCTCACCCATTACAGGGGTTCAAGAGACCCAGTACTTC
CASSPITGVQETQYF
>TRBJ2-7|NA|TRBV5-5|13|NA
TGTGCCAGCAGCCTTACTACCTCCTACGAGCAGTACTTC
CASSLTTSYEQYF
>TRBJ2-1|NA|TRBV21-1|16|NA
TGTGCCAGCAACTACCAGGGGACACGCTCCTACAATGAGCAGTTCTTC
CASNYQGTRSYNEQFF
>TRBJ2-5|TRBD2|TRBV3-1/TRBV3-2|17|NA
TGTGCCAGCAGCCAGCCCTTCGGGGGGGGACCACAAGAGACCCAGTACTTC
CASSQPFGGGPQETQYF
>TRBJ1-2|TRBD1|TRBV18|15|NA
TGTGCCAGCTCTTCCGGACAGGGGCCGAACTATGGCTACACCTTC
CASSSGQGPNYGYTF
>TRBJ2-5|NA|TRBV12-5|12|NA
TGTGCTAGTGGTTTGATACTAGAGACCCAGTACTTC
CASGLILETQYF
>TRBJ2-3|NA|TRBV24-1|15|NA
TGTGCCACCAGTGGAGGGCAGCATAGCACAGATACGCAGTATTTT
CATSGGQHSTDTQYF
>TRBJ2-2|NA|TRBV2|13|NA
TGTGCCAGCAGTGATGGTAGGGGCGGGGAGCTGTTTTTT
CASSDGRGGELFF
>TRBJ2-1|NA|TRBV21-1|17|NA
TGTGCCAGCAGCAAAGAGGGGACGGAGGGGCTACACAATGAGCAGTTCTTC
CASSKEGTEGLHNEQFF
>TRBJ2-7|TRBD1|TRBV25-1|14|NA
TGTGCCAGCAGACCCGACAGGGCAGCAAACGAGCAGTACTTC
CASRPDRAANEQYF
>TRBJ2-5|TRBD2|TRBV2|17|once
TGTGCCAGCAGTGTCACTAGCGGGGGGCGAGGTGCCGAGACCCAGTACTTC
CASSVTSGGRGAETQYF
>TRBJ1-2|TRBD1|TRBV3-1/TRBV3-2|14|once
TGTGCCAGCAGCCAACTGACAGGGCTCCATGGCTACACCTTC
CASSQLTGLHGYTF
>TRBJ2-1|TRBD2|TRBV7-2|16|NA
TGTGCCAGCAGTTATCGTGCGGGGGGGAACTACAATGAGCAGTTCTTC
CASSYRAGGNYNEQFF
>TRBJ1-3|NA|TRBV3-1/TRBV3-2|14|NA
TGTGCCAGCAGCCATACAGGGTCAGGAAACACCATATATTTT
CASSHTGSGNTIYF
>TRBJ2-5|TRBD2|TRBV7-3|15|NA
TGTGCCAGCAGCTTGTCCGGGACTAGCCAGGAGACCCAGTACTTC
CASSLSGTSQETQYF
>TRBJ2-7|NA|TRBV5-5|13|NA
TGTGCCAGCAGCTCTTCAGGGAGGTACGAGCAGTACTTC
CASSSSGRYEQYF
>TRBJ2-3|TRBD2|TRBV11-2|16|NA
TGTGCCAGCAGGATCGGGACTACTTTTAGCACAGATACGCAGTATTTT
CASRIGTTFSTDTQYF
>TRBJ2-1|NA|TRBV5-4|12|NA
TGTGCCAGCAGCTCTCAGGTCGGTGAGCAGTTCTTC
CASSSQVGEQFF
>TRBJ1-2|NA|TRBV12-3/TRBV12-4|13|NA
TGTGCCAGCAGTTTGGTCAGTAACTATGGCTACACCTTC
CASSLVSNYGYTF
>TRBJ2-7|NA|TRBV5-5|13|NA
TGTGCCAGCAGCTTAGCAGGGACCTACGAGCAGTACTTC
CASSLAGTYEQYF
>TRBJ1-5|NA|TRBV27|14|NA
TGTGCCAGCAAGGGACACTCGGGCAATCAGCCCCAGCATTTT
CASKGHSGNQPQHF
>TRBJ2-1|NA|TRBV9|12|NA
TGTGCCAGCAGCCCTCGGGACTGGGAGCAGTTCTTC
CASSPRDWEQFF
>TRBJ2-5|TRBD2|TRBV3-1/TRBV3-2|17|once
TGTGCCAGCAGCCAAGATCCTAGCGGGGGTGGTTATGAGACCCAGTACTTC
CASSQDPSGGGYETQYF
>TRBJ1-1|NA|TRBV5-1|15|NA
TGCGCCAGCAGCCCGCAGGGAACAAGGAATACTGAAGCTTTCTTT
CASSPQGTRNTEAFF
>TRBJ2-7|NA|TRBV5-1|13|few
TGCGCCAGCAGCTTGGGCGAATTATACGAGCAGTACTTC
CASSLGELYEQYF
>TRBJ1-2|TRBD1|TRBV12-3/TRBV12-4|12|NA
TGTGCCAGCTCAAAACAGGGGTTTGGCTACACCTTC
CASSKQGFGYTF
>TRBJ1-5|NA|TRBV7-8|14|NA
TGTGCCAGCAGCTTAAGAGGCGGGGTTCAGCCCCAGCATTTT
CASSLRGGVQPQHF
>TRBJ2-7|TRBD1|TRBV6-5|14|once
TGTGCCAGCAGTCACAGGGGAAAGAGCTACGAGCAGTACTTC
CASSHRGKSYEQYF